This T cell receptor beta chain is from a study of regulatory T cells in long-lasting Graves disease. Assembly of TCR beta libraries relied on iRepertoire HTBI primers together with Arm-PCR of CDR3 regions. TCRdb re-called the multiplex PCR reads through MiXCR, storing one row per CDR3 protein. The table includes some 220,000 distinct CDR3 sequences, roughly 18% detected once. Germline V lookup: CDR1 GTSNPN, CDR2 SVGIG (reference sequence). The CDR3 extends over 14 amino acids. The V gene end was trimmed by 8 bases and the J gene end by 0 bases; junction bases not matched to a gene: 6. Study-wide points: Persistent disease favored TRBV28, TRBJ1-2 and TRBJ2-5. Study of thyroid tissue was not done, with only peripheral blood studied.

This sample's time point: newly diagnosed GD, antithyroid drugs for less than 3 months. The authors made the TCR library using RNA they extracted from PBMCs. Ten or more counts support this clonotype. Its antigen is unknown. The data were also submitted as part of a second study, on T cells in Graves' hyperthyroidism and ophthalmopathy. That source reports: The HTBI primer set was used in a first-round RT-PCR of the TCR CDR3. A model using 13 V-J features told ophthalmopathy apart from stable hyperthyroidism.

This material consisted of peripheral blood mononuclear cells (PBMCs), taken at new diagnosis, from a patient treated with antithyroid drugs. This receptor was taken from a woman aged 25 to 45 with Graves disease. The chain combines TRBV30 with TRBJ1-3, with 8 bases matching TRBD1. CDR3 residues: CAGWTGRSGNTIYF. CDR3 nucleotides: TGTGCCGGTTGGACAGGGCGCTCTGGAAACACCATATATTTT.